The next 9 T cell receptor beta chains were all read from a single sample in a study of T cells in Graves' hyperthyroidism and ophthalmopathy. RNA transcripts served as the template for amplifying TCR beta CDR3 regions. The study used the HTBI primer set for a first-round RT-PCR of the TCR CDR3. Via MiXCR, TCRdb re-called the multiplex PCR reads, giving one row per CDR3 protein. The sample has approximately 210,000 distinct CDR3 sequences, 17% seen once. Input material: blood. The receptors stem from a man aged 50-60 years with Graves' hyperthyroidism.

Notes on this clonotype: This may stem from a read error, because a much larger clone lies one nucleotide away. The chain recombines TRBV3-1 with TRBJ2-1; 9 bases agree with TRBD2. The CDR3 extends over 14 amino acids. V trimming: 7 bases; J trimming: 10 bases; junction bases outside the gene matches: 11. In germline, CDR1 is LGHDT, CDR2 YNNKEL (reference sequence). DNA for the CDR3: TGTGCCAGCACCCTGAGCGGGAGGACGGGAGAGCAGTTCTTC. It encodes CASTLSGRTGEQFF.

There are many counts of this clonotype. CDR3 coding DNA: TGCAGTGCAAAAGGTACCCGGTCGGGGAAGGCTGAAGCTTTCTTT. Translating it yields CSAKGTRSGKAEAFF. V usage is TRBV20-1 and J usage is TRBJ1-1; D is unclear. The CDR3 sequence is 15 residues long. Germline lookup yields CDR1 DFQATT and CDR2 SNEGSKA (reference sequence). V dropped 6 bases and J dropped 6 bases, with 23 bases sitting between them.

Ten or more counts support this clonotype. J is TRBJ2-7 and V is TRBV28; TRBD2 agrees at 8 bases. Losses at the gene ends were 4 bases for V and 7 bases for J; bases not matched to a gene: 3. The V gene's germline CDR1 is MDHEN and CDR2 SYDVKM. The CDR3 sequence is 12 residues long. DNA for the CDR3: TGTGCCAGCAGTTCGGGGGGGAGGGAGCAGTACTTC. It translates to CASSSGGREQYF.

The sample holds one count of this clonotype. With a much larger clone just one base away, this may be a read error. This rearrangement joins TRBV24-1 to TRBJ2-3, with D perhaps TRBD2 (5 bases). The CDR3 length is 16 residues. V dropped 4 bases and J dropped 4 bases, with 17 bases sitting between them. In germline, CDR1 is KGHDR, CDR2 SFDVKD. This CDR3 reads CATSDDKRYWSDTQYF. DNA of the CDR3: TGTGCCACCAGTGACGACAAGCGGTACTGGTCAGATACGCAGTATTTT.

Only a few counts were recorded for this clonotype. The gene calls are TRBV10-3 and TRBJ2-3; 9 bases match TRBD2. The trim removed 8 bases at V and 5 bases at J, leaving 8 bases unmatched. The CDR3 length is 14 residues. Per germline, CDR1 ENHRY and CDR2 SYGVKD. CDR3 protein: CAIRLAEGQDTQYF. CDR3 bases: TGTGCCATCCGACTAGCGGAGGGGCAAGATACGCAGTATTTT.

This clonotype was detected a few times. The chain joins TRBV28 to TRBJ2-5; D call uncertain. The V and J ends lost 6 bases and 5 bases respectively, with 10 bases between them. The germline V gene encodes CDR1 MDHEN and CDR2 SYDVKM. The CDR3 totals 12 residues. The CDR3 loop reads CASRETGETQYF. DNA of the CDR3: TGTGCCAGCAGAGAGACCGGGGAGACCCAGTACTTC.

The chain recombines TRBV5-1 with TRBJ2-5; no definite D call. The V end was cut by 3 bases, the J end by 3 bases, with 9 bases between. The CDR3 is 13 amino acids. CDR1 is SGHRS and CDR2 is YFSETQ in the germline V gene. CDR3 in amino acids: CASSSGDKETQYF. The CDR3 nucleotides read TGCGCCAGCAGCTCGGGCGATAAAGAGACCCAGTACTTC. The whole variable domain, filled in from reference TRBV5-1 and TRBJ2-5, reads KAGVTQTPRYLIKTRGQQVTLSCSPISGHRSVSWYQQTPGQGLQFLFEYFSETQRNKGNFPGRFSGRQFSNSRSEMNVSTLELGDSALYLCASSSGDKETQYFGPGTRLLVL.

Notes on this clonotype: This may arise from a read error, as a much more abundant clone is one base away. The J gene is TRBJ1-1, the V gene TRBV12-5; no clear D gene. The CDR3 consists of 13 residues. Trimming took 5 bases from V and 0 from J, leaving 7 bases between them. Germline V lookup: CDR1 LGHNT, CDR2 FRNRAP. The CDR3 here is CASGPGMNTEAFF. The CDR3 DNA sequence: TGTGCTAGTGGTCCCGGGATGAACACTGAAGCTTTCTTT. The variable domain in full, with the rest retrieved from reference TRBV12-5 and TRBJ1-1, is DARVTQTPRHKVTEMGQEVTMRCQPILGHNTVFWYRQTMMQGLELLAYFRNRAPLDDSGMPKDRFSAEMPDATLATLKIQPSEPRDSAVYFCASGPGMNTEAFFGQGTRLTVV.

This chain uses TRBV3-1 with TRBJ2-7; 8 bases align to TRBD1. The trim removed 6 bases at V and 2 bases at J, leaving 9 bases unmatched. Germline V lookup: CDR1 LGHDT, CDR2 YNNKEL (reference sequence). CDR3 size: 15 residues. CDR3 bases: TGTGCCAGCAGACACACCGGGACAGGAGCCTACGAGCAGTACTTC. Protein product: CASRHTGTGAYEQYF.